The TCR beta chain described here comes from a study of STAT3 mutations in large granular lymphocyte leukemia. Study details: More than 30% of treated T-LGLL patients showed hematologic response to immunosuppression.

Study results and limitations: TCR clonotype switching after therapy occurred in about 35% of the 18 patients. Differing intervals and regimens complicate linking therapy response to clone burden. At least one immunodominant TCR beta clonotype appeared in every T-cell large granular lymphocyte leukemia patient.

Generated by immunoSEQ multiplex PCR, the TCRdb table keeps only in-frame clones and is missing some. The sample has fewer than 10,000 clones, about 89% seen once. This CDR3 is built from 15 residues. V lost 1 base and J lost 1; bases outside the gene matches: 3. In germline, CDR1 is SGHVS, CDR2 FQNEAQ. Regarding this clone: Its matching antigen is unknown.

The gene calls are TRBV7-8 and TRBJ2-5; 7 positions agree with TRBD1. This receptor was obtained from a man at least 80 years old with T-cell large granular lymphocyte leukemia. Some clones in this sample may be carry-over from other donors' samples. Sequenced material: peripheral blood mononuclear cells. The CDR3 DNA sequence: TGTGCCAGCAGCTTAGAGGGACAGCTCCAAGAGACCCAGTACTTC. This codes for CASSLEGQLQETQYF.